Shown below are 32 T cell receptor beta chains from a single sample sequenced in a study of T cell changes during pregnancy in multiple sclerosis. Repertoires were generated with immunoSEQ multiplex PCR, while TCRdb's copy carries only in-frame clones and drops some. The data contain 65,000 to 75,000 clones, 91% of them singletons. The sample here was peripheral blood, taken in the second trimester of pregnancy. The receptors stem from a female donor with multiple sclerosis, enrolled in a pregnancy study.

This chain uses TRBV5-1 with TRBJ1-1; TRBD1 aligns across 10 bases. The CDR3 length is 17 residues. The germline V gene encodes CDR1 SGHRS and CDR2 YFSETQ. Germline trimming cut 2 bases from V and 0 bases from J; bases unmatched to any gene: 7. The CDR3 is CASSLGTGVQLNTEAFF. CDR3 nucleotides: TGCGCCAGCAGCTTAGGGACAGGGGTCCAATTGAACACTGAAGCTTTCTTT.

The chain uses TRBV10-3 and TRBJ1-2; D remains ambiguous. Germline V gene lookup returns CDR1 ENHRY and CDR2 SYGVKD. V was trimmed by 0 bases and J by 0 bases, leaving 8 bases between them. The CDR3 totals 15 residues. In nucleotides, the CDR3 is TGTGCCATCAGTGAGTCGTTATCCCCTAACTATGGCTACACCTTC. Translated: CAISESLSPNYGYTF.

The rearrangement joins TRBV19 to TRBJ2-1; 9 positions match TRBD1. This CDR3 comprises 14 residues. The germline gives CDR1 LNHDA, CDR2 SQIVND (reference sequence). With V trimmed by 6 bases and J by 8 bases, 8 bases remained unmatched. The CDR3 protein is CASRIDRGRDEQFF. The CDR3 region has the DNA TGTGCCAGTAGGATTGACAGGGGGAGAGATGAGCAGTTCTTC.

CDR3 amino acids: CASSLRRPGGNTEAFF. DNA for the CDR3: TGCGCCAGCAGCTTGAGAAGACCAGGGGGAAACACTGAAGCTTTCTTT. The chain joins TRBV5-1 to TRBJ1-1, with 7 bases aligning to TRBD1. This CDR3 is 16 amino acids long. Trimming removed 1 base from V and 2 bases from J; junction bases left unmatched: 8. CDR1 and CDR2 from the germline V gene are SGHRS and YFSETQ.

The chain carries TRBV4-2 and TRBJ2-7; 8 bases are shared with TRBD1. Germline V lookup: CDR1 LGHNA, CDR2 YNFKEQ. J was trimmed by 4 bases and V by 5 bases; bases with no gene match: 10. The CDR3 length is 15 residues. The CDR3 DNA follows: TGTGCCAGCAGCGTTCCCGGGACAGGTTCATACGAGCAGTACTTC. This translates into CASSVPGTGSYEQYF.

This clone was seen a few times. The chain combines TRBV29-1 with TRBJ1-1, with a tentative D call TRBD1 (6 bases). The CDR3 consists of 12 residues. Germline-derived CDR1 and CDR2 are SQVTM and ANQGSEA. The germline V and J ends were trimmed by 6 bases and 11 bases, with 19 bases remaining between them. The CDR3 DNA follows: TGCAGCGTGAAGGTTTCAGACAGGCAGGCTTTCTTT. This codes for CSVKVSDRQAFF.

This clone was detected a few times. V gene TRBV4-2 combines with J gene TRBJ2-7; the D gene is possibly TRBD2 (6 bases). Germline CDR1 is LGHNA and CDR2 is YNFKEQ. This CDR3 is built from 12 residues. The V gene lost 4 bases and the J gene lost 3 bases, with 7 bases spanning the gap. The CDR3 nucleotides are TGTGCCAGCAGCCGGAGGGACTACGAGCAGTACTTC. It yields the protein CASSRRDYEQYF.

The J gene is TRBJ2-1, the V gene TRBV5-1; 8 positions agree with TRBD2. The junction had 0 bases not matched to a gene; V was cut back by 0 bases and J by 4 bases. The germline CDR1 and CDR2 sequences are SGHRS and YFSETQ. The CDR3 has 14 residues. In nucleotides, the CDR3 is TGCGCCAGCAGCTTGGCTAGCGGGTACAATGAGCAGTTCTTC. It is translated as CASSLASGYNEQFF.

The V and J genes are TRBV29-1 and TRBJ2-2; TRBD2 matches 10 bases. CDR3 length: 15 residues. Germline CDR1 SQVTM, CDR2 ANQGSEA. After removal of 3 bases from V and 5 bases from J, the junction contained 6 bases not matched to a gene. CDR3 amino acids: CSVDVSSGRTGELFF. The CDR3 bases are TGCAGCGTTGATGTTAGTAGCGGGAGGACCGGGGAGCTGTTTTTT.

The rearrangement links TRBV10-3 to TRBJ2-1, with 13 bases that match TRBD2. Germline CDR1 reads ENHRY; CDR2 reads SYGVKD. V lost 6 bases and J lost 9; bases outside the gene matches: 2. This CDR3 is built from 13 residues. This CDR3 is CAIRGLAGSEQFF. In DNA form, the CDR3 reads TGTGCCATCAGGGGACTAGCGGGGAGTGAGCAGTTCTTC.

This clone was recorded many times. This chain links TRBV5-1 with TRBJ1-1, with TRBD1 as a possible D gene (6 bases). Trimming shortened V by 0 bases and J by 4 bases, and 19 bases separated the two germline ends. Germline CDR1 is SGHRS and CDR2 is YFSETQ. The CDR3 runs to 17 residues. CDR3 in amino acids: CASSLGPGGASATEAFF. Written as DNA, the CDR3 is TGCGCCAGCAGCTTGGGTCCGGGGGGCGCGTCGGCCACTGAAGCTTTCTTT.

The chain is built from TRBV7-3 and TRBJ2-3; a weak D match, TRBD1 (7 bases). V lost 9 bases and J lost 1, with 17 bases in between. CDR1 and CDR2 from the germline V gene are SGHTA and FQGTGA. This CDR3 region has 15 residues. CDR3 DNA sequence: TGTGCCAGTAGGGGGGCAGGGGGACGCACAGATACGCAGTATTTT. Encoded protein: CASRGAGGRTDTQYF.

V and J are TRBV10-3 and TRBJ2-5, with 7 positions matching TRBD2. Trimming took 11 bases from V and 2 from J; bases not matched to a gene: 11. The CDR3 covers 14 residues. In germline, CDR1 is ENHRY, CDR2 SYGVKD. DNA for the CDR3: TGTGCCGTGGCAGGGTGGGGGGGACAAGAGACCCAGTACTTC. It encodes CAVAGWGGQETQYF.

The rearrangement uses TRBV5-4 and TRBJ2-7, with D perhaps matching TRBD1 (5 bases). The CDR3 contains 14 residues. Trimming removed 4 bases from V and 1 base from J, with 12 bases in between. The V gene's germline CDR1 is SGHNT and CDR2 YYREEE (reference sequence). The CDR3 here is CASSNQGVSYEQYF. The CDR3 DNA is TGTGCCAGCAGCAACCAGGGTGTTTCCTACGAGCAGTACTTC.

The gene calls are TRBV19 and TRBJ2-5, with D maybe TRBD1 (6 bases). CDR3 length equals 14 residues. V lost 5 bases to trimming and J lost 5 bases, with 15 bases between them. CDR1 and CDR2 from the germline V gene are LNHDA and SQIVND (reference sequence). Written as DNA, the CDR3 is TGTGCCAGTAGTGGAGGAAGGGGGTGGGAGACCCAGTACTTC. This encodes CASSGGRGWETQYF. Full variable domain (outside the CDR3, taken from reference TRBV19 and TRBJ2-5): DGGITQSPKYLFRKEGQNVTLSCEQNLNHDAMYWYRQDPGQGLRLIYYSQIVNDFQKGDIAEGYSVSREKKESFPLTVTSAQKNPTAFYLCASSGGRGWETQYFGPGTRLLVL.

This chain links TRBV19 with TRBJ1-1, with D tentatively TRBD1 (5 bases). The V end lost 5 bases, the J end lost 1 base, and 11 bases lay between the germline ends. The CDR3 has 14 amino acids. Looked up from germline, CDR1 is LNHDA and CDR2 is SQIVND (reference sequence). The CDR3 spells CASSFGGQNTEAFF. The CDR3 region has the DNA TGTGCCAGTAGTTTCGGGGGTCAGAACACTGAAGCTTTCTTT.

CDR3 residues: CASSLDLAGGAYNEQFF. In nucleotides, the CDR3 is TGTGCCAGCAGCTTAGATCTAGCGGGAGGGGCATACAATGAGCAGTTCTTC. The V gene is TRBV11-2, the J gene TRBJ2-1; 12 bases fit TRBD2. This CDR3 has 17 amino acids. Unmatched junction bases numbered 4, after V lost 0 bases and J lost 4 bases. The germline CDR1 and CDR2 sequences are SGHAT and FQNNGV.

V usage is TRBV7-2 and J usage is TRBJ2-7, with TRBD2 identical over 10 bases. The germline CDR1 and CDR2 sequences are SGHTA and FQGNSA. V lost 2 bases to trimming and J lost 4 bases; unmatched junction nucleotides: 2. The CDR3 covers 14 residues. CDR3 in DNA: TGTGCCAGCAGCTTAAGTAGCGGGGGGTACGAGCAGTACTTC. Protein sequence: CASSLSSGGYEQYF.

The chain has TRBV25-1 and TRBJ1-2; no firm D call. The CDR3 totals 14 residues. The germline gives CDR1 MGHDK, CDR2 SYGVNS. The V and J ends lost 3 bases and 4 bases respectively, with 12 bases between them. The CDR3 nucleotides are TGTGCCAGCAGTGATTACGGTCTAATCTATGGCTACACCTTC. Amino acid sequence: CASSDYGLIYGYTF.

The chain has TRBV7-8 and TRBJ2-7, with a weak D call TRBD2 (5 bases). Germline V gene sequence: CDR1 SGHVS, CDR2 FQNEAQ. The V and J ends lost 4 bases and 2 bases respectively, with 15 bases between them. CDR3 length: 15 residues. The DNA for the CDR3 is TGTGCCAGCAGCTCGCGGGCCACGGGAACCTACGAGCAGTACTTC. Protein sequence: CASSSRATGTYEQYF.

This CDR3 is CASRDSGTWQGRDAEAFF. The CDR3 bases are TGTGCCAGCAGGGATTCGGGGACTTGGCAGGGACGCGACGCTGAAGCTTTCTTT. This chain connects TRBV14 to TRBJ1-1; possible D gene TRBD1, 5 bases. The CDR3 length is 18 residues. CDR1 is SGHDN, CDR2 FVKESK, per germline. Trimming removed 6 bases from V and 6 bases from J, with 29 bases in between.

This clone appeared a few times. V is TRBV28 and J is TRBJ2-1; 11 bases line up with TRBD2. Trimming removed 5 bases from V and 13 bases from J; junction bases left unmatched: 7. The CDR3 length is 13 residues. Germline V gene sequence: CDR1 MDHEN, CDR2 SYDVKM. The CDR3 region has the DNA TGTGCCAGCAGTCTCGGGACTAGCGGAGAACAGTTCTTC. Translation gives CASSLGTSGEQFF.

As to this clone: Other DNA sequences in the sample encode the same CDR3. The J gene is TRBJ1-2, the V gene TRBV7-2; D remains unclear. The CDR3 runs to 16 residues. Trimming removed 0 bases from V and 2 bases from J, with 13 bases in between. Germline loops: CDR1 SGHTA, CDR2 FQGNSA. The CDR3 region has the DNA TGTGCCAGCAGCTTAGCGCTGCGGGGAAACAACTATGGCTACACCTTC. The encoded protein is CASSLALRGNNYGYTF.

The V call is TRBV28, the J call TRBJ1-1; 9 bases fit TRBD1. This CDR3 is built from 13 residues. Per the germline V gene, CDR1 is MDHEN and CDR2 is SYDVKM. V was pared by 4 bases and J by 7 bases, with 4 bases of the junction left unmatched. The DNA of the CDR3 is TGTGCCAGCAGTTCACAGGGGGCGGATGAAGCTTTCTTT. It codes for CASSSQGADEAFF.

The J gene is TRBJ2-1, the V gene TRBV5-1, with D perhaps TRBD2 (5 bases). The CDR3 runs 14 residues. Germline values: CDR1 SGHRS, CDR2 YFSETQ. Trimming removed 5 bases at V and 2 bases at J, with 11 bases between. The CDR3, as DNA: TGCGCCAGCAGTCGGGAAGGAACCTACAATGAGCAGTTCTTC. Amino acid sequence: CASSREGTYNEQFF.

CDR3 in amino acids: CASSRLEGALETQYF. The CDR3 coding sequence is TGTGCCAGCAGCCGATTGGAGGGGGCCTTAGAGACCCAGTACTTC. The chain is built from TRBV11-2 and TRBJ2-5, with D maybe TRBD1 (7 bases). This CDR3 spans 15 amino acids. From germline, CDR1 is SGHAT and CDR2 FQNNGV. V lost 5 bases and J 4 bases, leaving 17 bases between the germline ends.

This clone was counted once. J is TRBJ2-6 and V is TRBV7-9; D not resolved. This CDR3 contains 13 residues. With 6 bases removed from V and 2 bases from J, the gap between germline ends came to 5 bases. Germline V gene data show CDR1 as SEHNR and CDR2 as FQNEAQ (reference sequence). CDR3 nucleotides: TGTGCCAGCAGTGAGGCTGGGGCCAACGTCCTGACTTTC. Encoded protein: CASSEAGANVLTF.

The chain is built from TRBV11-3 and TRBJ2-3, with D possibly matching TRBD1 (5 bases). Trimming shortened V by 5 bases and J by 4 bases, and 10 bases separated the two germline ends. Germline-derived CDR1 and CDR2 are SGHNT and YENEEA. The CDR3 runs to 13 residues. CDR3 region: CASSGRAPDTQYF. The CDR3 DNA follows: TGTGCCAGCAGCGGCAGGGCCCCAGATACGCAGTATTTT.

This clone occurred a few times. This chain connects TRBV29-1 to TRBJ1-1; TRBD1 might be the D (6 bases). The germline CDR1 and CDR2 sequences are SQVTM and ANQGSEA. The CDR3 covers 11 residues. Trimming shortened V by 7 bases and J by 7 bases, and 13 bases separated the two germline ends. CDR3 sequence: CSARGAVEAFF. The DNA for the CDR3 is TGCAGCGCCAGGGGAGCTGTTGAAGCTTTCTTT. Using reference TRBV29-1 and TRBJ1-1 for the parts outside the CDR3, the full variable domain is SAVISQKPSRDICQRGTSLTIQCQVDSQVTMMFWYRQQPGQSLTLIATANQGSEATYESGFVIDKFPISRPNLTFSTLTVSNMSPEDSSIYLCSARGAVEAFFGQGTRLTVV.

The genes are TRBV2 and TRBJ1-5; 7 bases agree with TRBD1. This CDR3 is 14 amino acids long. Trimming cost V 6 bases and J 5 bases; bases outside gene matches: 7. The germline CDR1 and CDR2 sequences are SNHLY and FYNNEI. CDR3 sequence reads: CASRGDSRHQPQHF. The CDR3, as DNA: TGTGCCAGCAGGGGGGACAGCCGCCATCAGCCCCAGCATTTT.

The V and J genes are TRBV4-3 and TRBJ1-1, with TRBD1 as a possible D gene (6 bases). Trimming left V 6 bases short and J 0 bases short, with 20 bases between. The V gene's germline CDR1 is LGHNA and CDR2 YSLEER. The CDR3 has 17 amino acids. The CDR3 sequence: CASSPNLGARLNTEAFF. The CDR3 coding sequence is TGCGCCAGCAGTCCAAACCTGGGGGCGAGGTTGAACACTGAAGCTTTCTTT.

This chain joins TRBV4-2 and TRBJ2-5, with 11 bases that match TRBD1. The CDR3 is 15 residues long. In germline, CDR1 is LGHNA, CDR2 YNFKEQ. V lost 1 base and J lost 5; bases outside the gene matches: 3. CDR3 coding DNA: TGTGCCAGCAGCCAAGGCGGGACAGGGGGGGAGACCCAGTACTTC. It is translated as CASSQGGTGGETQYF.